A single T cell receptor (beta chain) is shown here with its context. Its target is not known. The data stem from a study of Ad26.COV2.S vaccination and SARS-CoV-2 variants. The overall study: The study gave Ad26.COV2.S intramuscularly, once or twice 56 days apart. Notes on the study in general: Placebo recipients had lower spike-specific TCR breadth than vaccine recipients.

CDR3 size: 15 residues. The treatment denotes: some 20 received Ad26.COV2.S at low or high dose, single or two shots; about five received placebo; per-sample allocation not given. Material that was analyzed had been drawn on day 63 after the first vaccine or placebo injection. It was an adult aged 18-55 years in Boston who was the donor. What was given as vaccine was an Ad26 vector encoding Wuhan-strain SARS-CoV-2 spike. The data were produced by immunoSEQ multiplex PCR, yet TCRdb's version contains in-frame clones alone and is incomplete. In the table there are approximately 480,000 clones, around 88% of which are singletons.

The V gene is TRBV21-1, the J gene TRBJ1-5; TRBD1, as called in the table, went unchecked against the DNA. TRBV21-1 represents a pseudogene. The sample consisted of peripheral blood, taken in a trial of Ad26.COV2.S vaccine versus placebo. The TCR sequence derives from a person between 18 and 65 years old who received the Ad26.COV2.S COVID-19 vaccine or a placebo. CDR3 DNA: TGTGCCAGCATGATACAGGCTCTTAAGGGTCAGCCCCAGCATTTT. Translation gives CASMIQALKGQPQHF.